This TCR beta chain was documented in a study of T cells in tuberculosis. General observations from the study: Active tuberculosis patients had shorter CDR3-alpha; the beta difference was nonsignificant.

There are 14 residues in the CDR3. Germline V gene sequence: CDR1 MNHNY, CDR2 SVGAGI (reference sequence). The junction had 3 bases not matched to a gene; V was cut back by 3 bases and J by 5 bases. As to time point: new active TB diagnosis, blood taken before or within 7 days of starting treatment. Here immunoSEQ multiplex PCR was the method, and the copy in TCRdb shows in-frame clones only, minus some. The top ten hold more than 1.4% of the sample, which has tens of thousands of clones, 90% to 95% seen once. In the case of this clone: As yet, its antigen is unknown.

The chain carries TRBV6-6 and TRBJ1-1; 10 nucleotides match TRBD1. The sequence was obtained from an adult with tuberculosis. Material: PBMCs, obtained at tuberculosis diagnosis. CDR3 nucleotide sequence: TGTGCCAGCAGTTATCGGACAGGGGGAACTGAAGCTTTCTTT. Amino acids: CASSYRTGGTEAFF.